This T cell receptor (beta chain) was documented in a study of blood T cell repertoires in COVID-19. Study-wide context: Both acute and convalescent COVID-19 samples were obtained from the United States, Italy and Spain. PBMCs, B-cell-depleted T cells, or T cells provided the cDNA or gDNA that made up the material.

Between the trimmed V and J ends, which lost 5 bases and 8 bases, there was a span of 12 bases. The CDR3 spans 12 residues. Germline V gene data show CDR1 as SEHNR and CDR2 as FQNEAQ (reference sequence). Original analysis: Using reference gene primer amplification, nucleated cell counts were estimated. Method: immunoSEQ multiplex PCR; TCRdb's copy keeps in-frame clones and lacks some. The V and J calls and the clone size are those of that table, but D and trimming were determined from the DNA. The profile shows 50,000 to 75,000 clones, about four fifths of them singletons. This clone is labeled as medium-sized.

This clonotype was sampled from a human donor in a cohort sampled during active COVID-19. The specimen sequenced was peripheral blood. The gene calls are TRBV7-9 and TRBJ1-2; D ambiguous. This CDR3 reads CASSRENRGYTF. In DNA form, the CDR3 reads TGTGCCAGCAGCCGGGAGAATAGGGGCTACACCTTC.